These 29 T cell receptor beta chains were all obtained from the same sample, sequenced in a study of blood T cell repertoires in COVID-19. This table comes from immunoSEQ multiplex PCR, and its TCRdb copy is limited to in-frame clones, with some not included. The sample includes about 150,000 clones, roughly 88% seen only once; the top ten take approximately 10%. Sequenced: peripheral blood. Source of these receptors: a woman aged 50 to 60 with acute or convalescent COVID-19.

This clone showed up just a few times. CDR3 coding DNA: TGTGCCAGCAGTGAAGGAGAGTACCAAGAGACCCAGTACTTC. Translated, it gives CASSEGEYQETQYF. The chain employs TRBV2 and TRBJ2-5; D call uncertain. With 1 base removed from V and 0 bases from J, the gap between germline ends came to 6 bases. The germline CDR1 and CDR2 sequences are SNHLY and FYNNEI. CDR3 size: 14 residues.

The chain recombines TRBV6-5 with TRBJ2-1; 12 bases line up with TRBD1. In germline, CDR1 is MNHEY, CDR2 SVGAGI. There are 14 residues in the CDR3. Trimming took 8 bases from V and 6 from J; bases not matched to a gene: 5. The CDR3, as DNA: TGTGCCAGCTGGGACAGGGGGCTTAGCAATGAGCAGTTCTTC. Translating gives CASWDRGLSNEQFF.

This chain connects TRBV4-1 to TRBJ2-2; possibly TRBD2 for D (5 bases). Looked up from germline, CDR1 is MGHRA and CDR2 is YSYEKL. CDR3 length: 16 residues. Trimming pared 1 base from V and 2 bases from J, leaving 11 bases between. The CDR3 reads CASSQGRPLNTGELFF. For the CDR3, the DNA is TGCGCCAGCAGCCAAGGGAGGCCACTAAACACCGGGGAGCTGTTTTTT.

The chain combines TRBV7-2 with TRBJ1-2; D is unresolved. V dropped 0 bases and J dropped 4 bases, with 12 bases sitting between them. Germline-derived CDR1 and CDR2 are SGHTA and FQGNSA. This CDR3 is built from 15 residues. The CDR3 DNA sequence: TGTGCCAGCAGCTTAGCAGGGAGCCGTAGCTATGGCTACACCTTC. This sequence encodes CASSLAGSRSYGYTF.

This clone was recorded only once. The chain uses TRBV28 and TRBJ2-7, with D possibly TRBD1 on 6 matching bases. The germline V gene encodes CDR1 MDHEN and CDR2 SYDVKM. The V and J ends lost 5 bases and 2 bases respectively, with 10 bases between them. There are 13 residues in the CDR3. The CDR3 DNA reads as TGTGCCAGCAGTGGGGACAATACCTACGAGCAGTACTTC. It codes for CASSGDNTYEQYF.

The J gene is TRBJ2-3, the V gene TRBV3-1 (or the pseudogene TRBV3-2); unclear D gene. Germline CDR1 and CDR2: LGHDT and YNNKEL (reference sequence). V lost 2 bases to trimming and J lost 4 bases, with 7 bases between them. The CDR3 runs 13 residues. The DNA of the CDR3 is TGTGCCAGCAGCCAACTTGGCCCAGATACGCAGTATTTT. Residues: CASSQLGPDTQYF.

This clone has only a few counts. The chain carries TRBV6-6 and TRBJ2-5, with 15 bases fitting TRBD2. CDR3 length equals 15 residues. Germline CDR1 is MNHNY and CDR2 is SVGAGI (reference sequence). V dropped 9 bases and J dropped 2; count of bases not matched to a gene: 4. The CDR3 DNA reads TGTGCCAGTGGGACTAGCGGGGGGATACAAGAGACCCAGTACTTC. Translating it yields CASGTSGGIQETQYF.

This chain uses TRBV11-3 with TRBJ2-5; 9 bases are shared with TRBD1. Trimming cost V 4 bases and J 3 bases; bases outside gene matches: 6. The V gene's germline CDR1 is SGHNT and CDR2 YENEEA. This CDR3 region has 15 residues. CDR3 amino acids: CASSSGQGNKETQYF. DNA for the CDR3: TGTGCCAGCAGCTCGGGACAGGGAAACAAAGAGACCCAGTACTTC.

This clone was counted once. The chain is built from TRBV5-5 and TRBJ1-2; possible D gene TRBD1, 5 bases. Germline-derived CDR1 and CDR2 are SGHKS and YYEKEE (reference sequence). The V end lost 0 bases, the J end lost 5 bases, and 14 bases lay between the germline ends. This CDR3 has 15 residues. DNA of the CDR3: TGTGCCAGCAGCTTGGAAGGCTTGGGGGGGTATGGCTACACCTTC. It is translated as CASSLEGLGGYGYTF.

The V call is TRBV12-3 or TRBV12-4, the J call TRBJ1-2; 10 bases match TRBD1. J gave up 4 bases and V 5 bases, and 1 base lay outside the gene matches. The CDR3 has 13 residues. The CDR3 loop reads CASSRQGAYGYTF. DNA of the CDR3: TGTGCCAGCAGTAGACAGGGGGCCTATGGCTACACCTTC.

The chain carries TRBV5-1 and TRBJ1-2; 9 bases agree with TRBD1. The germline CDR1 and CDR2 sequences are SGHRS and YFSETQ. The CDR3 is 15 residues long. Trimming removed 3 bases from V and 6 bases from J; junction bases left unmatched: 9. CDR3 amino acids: CASSWWDRERNGYTF. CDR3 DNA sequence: TGCGCCAGCAGCTGGTGGGACAGGGAGCGTAATGGCTACACCTTC.

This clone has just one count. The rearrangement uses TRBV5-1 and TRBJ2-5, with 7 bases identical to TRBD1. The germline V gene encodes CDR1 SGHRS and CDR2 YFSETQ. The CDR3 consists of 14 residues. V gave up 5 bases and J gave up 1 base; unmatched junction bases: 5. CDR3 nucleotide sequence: TGCGCCAGCAGTTCTGGGACAGCCCAAGAGACCCAGTACTTC. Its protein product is CASSSGTAQETQYF.

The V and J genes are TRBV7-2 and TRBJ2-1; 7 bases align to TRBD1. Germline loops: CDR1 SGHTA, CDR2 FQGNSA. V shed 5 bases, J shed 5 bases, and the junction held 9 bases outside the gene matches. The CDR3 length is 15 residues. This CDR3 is CASSPRTGLNNEQFF. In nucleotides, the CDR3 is TGTGCCAGCAGCCCCAGGACAGGATTGAACAATGAGCAGTTCTTC.

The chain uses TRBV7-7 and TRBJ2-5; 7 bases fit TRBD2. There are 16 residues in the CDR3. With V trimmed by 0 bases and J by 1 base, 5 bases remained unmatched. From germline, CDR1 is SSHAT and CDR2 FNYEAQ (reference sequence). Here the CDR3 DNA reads TGTGCCAGCAGCTTAGCGGGAGGGCAGGGCCAAGAGACCCAGTACTTC. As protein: CASSLAGGQGQETQYF.

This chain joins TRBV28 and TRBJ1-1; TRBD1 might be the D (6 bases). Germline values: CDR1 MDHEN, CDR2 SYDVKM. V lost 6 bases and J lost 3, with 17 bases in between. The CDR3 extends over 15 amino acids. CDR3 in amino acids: CASRGGSKLYTEAFF. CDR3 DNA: TGTGCCAGCAGAGGGGGATCGAAGCTGTACACTGAAGCTTTCTTT.

The CDR3 bases are TGTGCCAGCAGTTACTCCGGGACAGGGCGAAATCAGCCCCAGCATTTT. It specifies CASSYSGTGRNQPQHF. The chain is built from TRBV6-5 and TRBJ1-5; 9 bases fit TRBD1. Germline V gives CDR1 MNHEY, CDR2 SVGAGI. V dropped 0 bases and J dropped 4; count of bases not matched to a gene: 4. This CDR3 comprises 16 residues.

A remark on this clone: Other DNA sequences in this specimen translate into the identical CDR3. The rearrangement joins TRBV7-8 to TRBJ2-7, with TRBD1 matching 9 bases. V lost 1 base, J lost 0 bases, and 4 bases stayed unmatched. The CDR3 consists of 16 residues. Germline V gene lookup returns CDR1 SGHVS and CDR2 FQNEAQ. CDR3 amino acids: CASSLEGQGPSYEQYF. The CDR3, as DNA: TGTGCCAGCAGCTTAGAGGGACAGGGTCCCTCCTACGAGCAGTACTTC.

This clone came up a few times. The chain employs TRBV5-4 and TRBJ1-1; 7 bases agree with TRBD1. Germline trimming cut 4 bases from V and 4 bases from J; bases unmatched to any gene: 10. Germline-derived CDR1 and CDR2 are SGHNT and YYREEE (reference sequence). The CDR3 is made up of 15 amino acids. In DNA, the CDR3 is TGTGCCAGCAGCGAGAGACAGGGATCGGGCACTGAAGCTTTCTTT. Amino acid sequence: CASSERQGSGTEAFF.

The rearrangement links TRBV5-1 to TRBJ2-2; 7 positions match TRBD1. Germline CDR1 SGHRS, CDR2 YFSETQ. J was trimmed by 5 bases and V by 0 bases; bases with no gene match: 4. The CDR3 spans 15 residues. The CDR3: CASSLGQGVTGELFF. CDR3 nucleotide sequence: TGCGCCAGCAGCTTGGGTCAGGGGGTAACCGGGGAGCTGTTTTTT. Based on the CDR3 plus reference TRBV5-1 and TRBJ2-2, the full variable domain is KAGVTQTPRYLIKTRGQQVTLSCSPISGHRSVSWYQQTPGQGLQFLFEYFSETQRNKGNFPGRFSGRQFSNSRSEMNVSTLELGDSALYLCASSLGQGVTGELFFGEGSRLTVL.

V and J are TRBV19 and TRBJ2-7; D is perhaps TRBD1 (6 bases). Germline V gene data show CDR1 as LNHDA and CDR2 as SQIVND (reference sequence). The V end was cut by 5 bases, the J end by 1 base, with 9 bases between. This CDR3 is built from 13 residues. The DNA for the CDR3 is TGTGCCAGTAGTCGACAGGAATCCTACGAGCAGTACTTC. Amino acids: CASSRQESYEQYF. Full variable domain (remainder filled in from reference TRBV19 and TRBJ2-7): DGGITQSPKYLFRKEGQNVTLSCEQNLNHDAMYWYRQDPGQGLRLIYYSQIVNDFQKGDIAEGYSVSREKKESFPLTVTSAQKNPTAFYLCASSRQESYEQYFGPGTRLTVT.

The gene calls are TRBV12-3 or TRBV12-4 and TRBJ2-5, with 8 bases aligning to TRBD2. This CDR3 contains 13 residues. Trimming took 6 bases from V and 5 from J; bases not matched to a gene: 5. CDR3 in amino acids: CASSLGRAETQYF. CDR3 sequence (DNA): TGTGCCAGCAGCCTCGGGAGGGCGGAGACCCAGTACTTC.

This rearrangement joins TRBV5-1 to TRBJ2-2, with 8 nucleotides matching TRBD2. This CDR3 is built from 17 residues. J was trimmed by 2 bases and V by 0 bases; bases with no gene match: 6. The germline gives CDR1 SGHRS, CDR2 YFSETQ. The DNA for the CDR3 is TGCGCCAGCAGCTTGGAGGGTAGCGGGATTAACACCGGGGAGCTGTTTTTT. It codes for CASSLEGSGINTGELFF.

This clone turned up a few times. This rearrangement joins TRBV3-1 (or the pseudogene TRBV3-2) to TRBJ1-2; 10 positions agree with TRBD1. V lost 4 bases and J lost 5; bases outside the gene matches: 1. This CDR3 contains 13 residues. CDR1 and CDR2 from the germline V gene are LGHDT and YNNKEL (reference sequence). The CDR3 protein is CASSRGQGYGYTF. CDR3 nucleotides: TGTGCCAGCAGCCGGGGACAGGGGTATGGCTACACCTTC.

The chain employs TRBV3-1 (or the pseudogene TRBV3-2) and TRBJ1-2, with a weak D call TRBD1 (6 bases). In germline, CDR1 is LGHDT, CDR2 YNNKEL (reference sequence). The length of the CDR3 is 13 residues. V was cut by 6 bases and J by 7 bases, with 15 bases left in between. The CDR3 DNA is TGTGCCAGCAGTTCCTCAGGGGTCTCTGGCTACACCTTC. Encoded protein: CASSSSGVSGYTF.

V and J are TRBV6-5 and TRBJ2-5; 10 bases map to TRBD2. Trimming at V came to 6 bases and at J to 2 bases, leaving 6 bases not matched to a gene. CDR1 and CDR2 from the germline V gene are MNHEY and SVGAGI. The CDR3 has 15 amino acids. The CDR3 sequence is CASRVAGGYQETQYF. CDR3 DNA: TGTGCCAGCAGGGTAGCGGGGGGTTATCAAGAGACCCAGTACTTC.

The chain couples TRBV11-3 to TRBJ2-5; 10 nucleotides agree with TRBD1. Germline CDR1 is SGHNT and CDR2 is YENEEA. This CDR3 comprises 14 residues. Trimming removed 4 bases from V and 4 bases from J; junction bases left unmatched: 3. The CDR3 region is CASSSRTGGETQYF. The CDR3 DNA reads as TGTGCCAGCAGCTCAAGGACAGGGGGAGAGACCCAGTACTTC.

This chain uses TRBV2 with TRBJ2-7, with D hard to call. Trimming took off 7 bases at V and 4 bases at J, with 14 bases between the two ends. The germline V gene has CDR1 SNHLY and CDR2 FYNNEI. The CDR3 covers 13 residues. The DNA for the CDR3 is TGTGCCAGCATTGCCCGAATTAGTTACGAGCAGTACTTC. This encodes CASIARISYEQYF.

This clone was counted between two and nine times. CDR3 nucleotide sequence: TGTGCCAGCAGTTTAAACTCGGTCTATGGCTACACCTTC. Amino acids: CASSLNSVYGYTF. The V gene is TRBV12-3 or TRBV12-4, the J gene TRBJ1-2; D call uncertain. V was trimmed by 2 bases and J by 4 bases, leaving 8 bases between them. CDR3 length: 13 amino acids.

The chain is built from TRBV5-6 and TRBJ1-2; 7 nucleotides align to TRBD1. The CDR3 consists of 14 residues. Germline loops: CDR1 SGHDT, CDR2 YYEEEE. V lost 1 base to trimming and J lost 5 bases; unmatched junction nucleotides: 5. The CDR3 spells CASSLTGVEYGYTF. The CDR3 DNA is TGTGCCAGCAGCTTGACAGGGGTGGAATATGGCTACACCTTC.